The 15 T cell receptor beta chains listed next were all sequenced from one sample in a study of shared clonotypes between healthy human individuals. TCRdb keeps only in-frame clones here, not all; method: immunoSEQ multiplex PCR. The sample lists approximately 2,000,000 clones, 85% to 95% occurring once. Sequenced input: naive CD4+ T cells from PBMCs. Subset given: CD45RA+ positively selected. All receptors come from a man aged 18 to 29 in good health. Some clones in this sample may be carry-over from other donors' samples.

This clone has only one observation. The V gene is TRBV5-5, the J gene TRBJ1-2, with 8 bases fitting TRBD1. J gave up 2 bases and V 2 bases, and 2 bases lay outside the gene matches. The germline gives CDR1 SGHKS, CDR2 YYEKEE (reference sequence). The length of the CDR3 is 14 residues. The CDR3 loop is CASSFQGANYGYTF. The CDR3 bases are TGTGCCAGCAGCTTTCAGGGGGCGAACTATGGCTACACCTTC. Drawing the rest from reference TRBV5-5 and TRBJ1-2, the complete variable domain is DAGVTQSPTHLIKTRGQQVTLRCSPISGHKSVSWYQQVLGQGPQFIFQYYEKEERGRGNFPDRFSARQFPNYSSELNVNALLLGDSALYLCASSFQGANYGYTFGSGTRLTVV.

V and J are TRBV18 and TRBJ2-2, with D tentatively TRBD2 (5 bases). V was trimmed by 3 bases and J by 0 bases, leaving 14 bases between them. Germline V gives CDR1 KGHSH, CDR2 LQKENI. The length of the CDR3 is 17 residues. The CDR3 sequence: CASSPEIASANTGELFF. The CDR3 DNA reads as TGTGCCAGCTCACCTGAGATAGCGTCCGCGAACACCGGGGAGCTGTTTTTT. The full variable domain, its missing parts supplied by reference TRBV18 and TRBJ2-2, is NAGVMQNPRHLVRRRGQEARLRCSPMKGHSHVYWYRQLPEEGLKFMVYLQKENIIDESGMPKERFSAEFPKEGPSILRIQQVVRGDSAAYFCASSPEIASANTGELFFGEGSRLTVL.

The V and J genes are TRBV7-9 and TRBJ1-4; D is unresolved. The germline CDR1 and CDR2 sequences are SEHNR and FQNEAQ (reference sequence). V dropped 5 bases and J dropped 8 bases, with 18 bases sitting between them. The CDR3 has 15 amino acids. Here the CDR3 reads CASSLQEGRREKLFF. The CDR3 DNA is TGTGCCAGCAGCCTGCAGGAGGGTCGGCGAGAAAAACTGTTTTTT.

For this clone: This sample also contains other DNA sequences that code for the same CDR3. The rearrangement links TRBV5-1 to TRBJ2-1, with 8 bases identical to TRBD1. CDR1 and CDR2 (germline): SGHRS, YFSETQ. Trimming at V came to 5 bases and at J to 6 bases, leaving 4 bases not matched to a gene. The CDR3 extends over 13 amino acids. The CDR3 DNA reads as TGCGCCAGCAGTTCTGGACAGGGCAATGAGCAGTTCTTC. Translated, it gives CASSSGQGNEQFF.

Note on this clone: Other DNA sequences within the sample encode an identical CDR3. The chain carries TRBV7-9 and TRBJ1-6; D remains ambiguous. The CDR3 runs to 12 residues. Trimming shortened V by 2 bases and J by 6 bases, and 2 bases separated the two germline ends. CDR1 and CDR2 from the germline V gene are SEHNR and FQNEAQ (reference sequence). The CDR3 region is CASSLSNSPLHF. CDR3 coding DNA: TGTGCCAGCAGCTTAAGTAATTCACCCCTCCACTTT.

This chain joins TRBV5-6 and TRBJ2-1; 8 bases are a match to TRBD1. With V trimmed by 4 bases and J by 8 bases, 11 bases remained unmatched. CDR3 length: 15 residues. Germline V gene data show CDR1 as SGHDT and CDR2 as YYEEEE. CDR3 nucleotides: TGTGCCAGCAGCCACCGGTGGCAGGGGGCCCATGAGCAGTTCTTC. Translating gives CASSHRWQGAHEQFF.

The rearrangement uses TRBV5-1 and TRBJ2-7; the D gene is possibly TRBD2 (8 bases). The germline V gene encodes CDR1 SGHRS and CDR2 YFSETQ. V lost 4 bases to trimming and J lost 6 bases, with 20 bases between them. The CDR3 covers 15 residues. The CDR3 region is CASSPRQGSGGEQYF. The CDR3 nucleotides read TGCGCCAGCAGCCCGCGACAGGGAAGCGGGGGCGAGCAGTACTTC.

Comments on this clone: Within the sample, other DNA sequences also encode this same CDR3. The chain couples TRBV7-2 to TRBJ2-7, with 12 bases lining up with TRBD2. Germline CDR1 is SGHTA and CDR2 is FQGNSA. This CDR3 spans 15 amino acids. J lost 2 bases, V lost 4 bases, and 3 bases had no gene match. CDR3 protein: CASSSRLAGAYEQYF. CDR3 nucleotides: TGTGCCAGCAGCTCCCGACTAGCGGGGGCCTACGAGCAGTACTTC.

The rearrangement links TRBV18 to TRBJ2-3, with 8 positions matching TRBD1. The V and J ends lost 7 bases and 9 bases, in that order; junction bases with no gene match: 24. The CDR3 has 18 residues. Germline assignment: CDR1 KGHSH and CDR2 LQKENI. In nucleotides, the CDR3 is TGTGCCAGCTTTCCCGGCCCTACCCGGACAGGGTTAATAGGGACGCAGTATTTT. Its protein is CASFPGPTRTGLIGTQYF.

This chain uses TRBV7-8 with TRBJ2-7; D possibly uses TRBD1 or TRBD2 (5 bases each). Germline V gene lookup returns CDR1 SGHVS and CDR2 FQNEAQ. This CDR3 has 15 residues. V lost 1 base and J 2 bases, leaving 12 bases between the germline ends. CDR3 protein: CASSLELGTTYEQYF. In nucleotides, the CDR3 is TGTGCCAGCAGCTTAGAACTGGGGACCACCTACGAGCAGTACTTC.

This chain connects TRBV2 to TRBJ1-2, with unresolved D. This CDR3 contains 12 residues. CDR1 and CDR2 from the germline V gene are SNHLY and FYNNEI. Trimming left V 8 bases short and J 5 bases short, with 12 bases between. The CDR3 region is CASFQTAYGYTF. CDR3 DNA: TGTGCCAGCTTCCAAACCGCTTATGGCTACACCTTC.

This clone was picked up one time. This chain joins TRBV5-4 and TRBJ1-1, with TRBD1 matching over 7 bases. The CDR3 length is 16 residues. Germline V gene sequence: CDR1 SGHNT, CDR2 YYREEE (reference sequence). J was trimmed by 4 bases and V by 0 bases; bases with no gene match: 9. CDR3 region: CASSLGAPAGGTEAFF. For the CDR3, the DNA is TGTGCCAGCAGCTTGGGGGCTCCGGCAGGGGGCACTGAAGCTTTCTTT. The full variable domain, in which reference TRBV5-4 and TRBJ1-1 provide the parts outside the CDR3, is ETGVTQSPTHLIKTRGQQVTLRCSSQSGHNTVSWYQQALGQGPQFIFQYYREEENGRGNFPPRFSGLQFPNYSSELNVNALELDDSALYLCASSLGAPAGGTEAFFGQGTRLTVV.

This chain uses TRBV6-5 with TRBJ1-2, with D hard to call. V gave up 5 bases and J gave up 4 bases, with 11 bases separating them. Germline CDR1 reads MNHEY; CDR2 reads SVGAGI. This CDR3 region has 13 residues. Written as DNA, the CDR3 is TGTGCCAGCAGTCCCCGATGGGGCTATGGCTACACCTTC. Amino acid sequence: CASSPRWGYGYTF.

This clone has a handful of counts. This chain uses TRBV11-2 with TRBJ1-1; D gene uncertain. This CDR3 has 15 residues. Germline V gene lookup returns CDR1 SGHAT and CDR2 FQNNGV. V lost 2 bases and J 1 base, leaving 11 bases between the germline ends. The CDR3, as DNA: TGTGCCAGCAGCTTAATGTTGGCTGGGAACACTGAAGCTTTCTTT. This encodes CASSLMLAGNTEAFF.

This clone came up a few times. The chain combines TRBV27 with TRBJ1-5, with TRBD1 identical over 7 bases. The ends lost 5 bases at V and 4 bases at J; junction bases unmatched: 2. CDR3 length: 13 amino acids. Germline V CDR1 and CDR2: MNHEY, SMNVEV (reference sequence). The CDR3 protein is CASSDRENQPQHF. CDR3 in DNA: TGTGCCAGCAGTGACAGGGAGAATCAGCCCCAGCATTTT.